There are many counts of the clone carrying this T cell receptor beta chain. The antigen is unknown. This entry is derived from a study of identical twins. Study conclusions and caveats: Beta out-of-frame sequences showed weaker excess twin sharing.

One entry per CDR3 protein, called by TCRdb with MiXCR from the 5' RACE reads. The data hold about 570,000 distinct CDR3 sequences, with more than 9% observed a single time. This CDR3 is 15 amino acids long. V lost 0 bases and J 1 base, leaving 10 bases between the germline ends. Germline lookup yields CDR1 SGDLS and CDR2 YYNGEE. These data also featured in a second study, about yellow fever vaccine responses in identical twins.

The sample taken for sequencing was PBMCs. The sequence was obtained from a woman between 18 and 29 years old in good health. This chain links TRBV9 with TRBJ1-1; possible D gene TRBD1, 5 bases. This CDR3 reads CASSVGGGANTEAFF. DNA for the CDR3: TGTGCCAGCAGCGTAGGAGGAGGGGCGAACACTGAAGCTTTCTTT.